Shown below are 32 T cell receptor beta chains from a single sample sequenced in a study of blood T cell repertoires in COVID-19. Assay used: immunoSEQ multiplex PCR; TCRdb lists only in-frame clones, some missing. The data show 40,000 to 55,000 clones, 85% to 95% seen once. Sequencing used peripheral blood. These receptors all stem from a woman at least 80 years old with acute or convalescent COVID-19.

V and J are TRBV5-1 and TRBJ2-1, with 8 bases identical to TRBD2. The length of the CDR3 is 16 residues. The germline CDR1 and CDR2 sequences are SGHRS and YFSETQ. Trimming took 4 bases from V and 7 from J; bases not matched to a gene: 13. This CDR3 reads CASSALSGTTWNEQFF. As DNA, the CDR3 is TGCGCCAGCAGCGCCCTTAGCGGGACGACGTGGAATGAGCAGTTCTTC.

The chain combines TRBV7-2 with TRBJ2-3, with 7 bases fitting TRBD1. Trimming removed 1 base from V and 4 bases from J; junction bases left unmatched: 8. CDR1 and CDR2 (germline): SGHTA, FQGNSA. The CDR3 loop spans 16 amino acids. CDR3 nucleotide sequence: TGTGCCAGCAGCTTAGTCGTAGGGGGCTCGGCAGATACGCAGTATTTT. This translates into CASSLVVGGSADTQYF.

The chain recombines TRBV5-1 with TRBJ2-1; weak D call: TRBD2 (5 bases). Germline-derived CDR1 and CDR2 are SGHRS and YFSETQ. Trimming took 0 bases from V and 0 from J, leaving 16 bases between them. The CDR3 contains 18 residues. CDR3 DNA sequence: TGCGCCAGCAGCTTGGGGAGCGGAAAGATAAGCTCCTACAATGAGCAGTTCTTC. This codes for CASSLGSGKISSYNEQFF.

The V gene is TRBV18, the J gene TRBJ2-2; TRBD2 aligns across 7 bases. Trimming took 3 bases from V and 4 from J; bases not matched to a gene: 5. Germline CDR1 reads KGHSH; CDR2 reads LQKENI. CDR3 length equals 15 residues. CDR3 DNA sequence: TGTGCCAGCTCACCGGGACTAAGTGTCACCGGGGAGCTGTTTTTT. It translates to CASSPGLSVTGELFF.

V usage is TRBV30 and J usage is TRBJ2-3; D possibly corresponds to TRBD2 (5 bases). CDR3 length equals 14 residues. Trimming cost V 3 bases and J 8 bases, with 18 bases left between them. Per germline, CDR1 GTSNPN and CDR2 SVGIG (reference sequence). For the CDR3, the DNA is TGTGCCTGGAGGGCCAAGACTATTCCGGGTACGCAGTATTTT. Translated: CAWRAKTIPGTQYF.

As DNA, the CDR3 is TGTGCCAGCAGCGCGGGGACGGGTGGACAAGGATCACCCCTCCACTTT. Translated: CASSAGTGGQGSPLHF. The rearrangement uses TRBV7-2 and TRBJ1-6; maybe TRBD1 (5 bases). V was clipped by 5 bases and J by 10 bases, with 21 bases between them. The CDR3 runs to 16 residues. The germline V gene has CDR1 SGHTA and CDR2 FQGNSA.

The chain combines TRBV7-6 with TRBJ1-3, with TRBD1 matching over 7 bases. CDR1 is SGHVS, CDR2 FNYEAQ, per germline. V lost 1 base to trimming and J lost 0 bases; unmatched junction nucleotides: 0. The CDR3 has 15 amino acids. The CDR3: CASSLGQGSGNTIYF. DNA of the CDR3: TGTGCCAGCAGCTTAGGACAGGGCTCTGGAAACACCATATATTTT.

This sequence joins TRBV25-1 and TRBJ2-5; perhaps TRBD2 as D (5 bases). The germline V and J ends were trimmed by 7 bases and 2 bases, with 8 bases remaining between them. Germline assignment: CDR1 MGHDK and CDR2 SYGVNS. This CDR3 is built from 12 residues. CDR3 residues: CASTRGQETQYF. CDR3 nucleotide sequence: TGTGCCAGCACCCGGGGTCAAGAGACCCAGTACTTC.

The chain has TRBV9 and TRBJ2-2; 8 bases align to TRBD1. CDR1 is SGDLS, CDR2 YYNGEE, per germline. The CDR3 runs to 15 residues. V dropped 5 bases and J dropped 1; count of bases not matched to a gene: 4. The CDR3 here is CASRVDRVNTGELFF. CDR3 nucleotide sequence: TGTGCCAGCAGAGTGGACAGGGTGAACACCGGGGAGCTGTTTTTT.

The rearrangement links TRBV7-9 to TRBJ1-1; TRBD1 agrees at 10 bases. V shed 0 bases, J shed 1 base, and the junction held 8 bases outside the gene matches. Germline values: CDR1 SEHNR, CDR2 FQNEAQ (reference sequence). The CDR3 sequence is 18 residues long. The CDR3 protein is CASSLAAGTGEGNTEAFF. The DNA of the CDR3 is TGTGCCAGCAGCTTAGCCGCCGGGACAGGGGAGGGGAACACTGAAGCTTTCTTT.

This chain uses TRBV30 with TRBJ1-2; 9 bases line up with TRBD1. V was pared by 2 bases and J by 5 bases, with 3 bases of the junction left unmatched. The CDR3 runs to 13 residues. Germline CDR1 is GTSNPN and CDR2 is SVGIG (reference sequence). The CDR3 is CAWSSDRGYGYTF. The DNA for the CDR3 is TGTGCCTGGAGTTCGGACAGGGGATATGGCTACACCTTC.

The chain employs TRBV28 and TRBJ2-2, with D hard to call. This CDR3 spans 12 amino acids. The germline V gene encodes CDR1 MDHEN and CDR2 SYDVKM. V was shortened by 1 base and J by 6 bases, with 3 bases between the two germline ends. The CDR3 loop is CASSLSAGELFF. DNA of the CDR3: TGTGCCAGCAGTTTATCTGCCGGGGAGCTGTTTTTT.

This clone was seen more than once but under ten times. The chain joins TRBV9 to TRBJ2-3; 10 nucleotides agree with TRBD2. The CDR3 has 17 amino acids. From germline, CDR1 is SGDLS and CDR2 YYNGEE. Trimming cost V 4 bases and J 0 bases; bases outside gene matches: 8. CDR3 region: CASSPLKAGGSTDTQYF. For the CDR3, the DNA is TGTGCCAGCAGCCCCCTAAAAGCGGGGGGGAGCACAGATACGCAGTATTTT.

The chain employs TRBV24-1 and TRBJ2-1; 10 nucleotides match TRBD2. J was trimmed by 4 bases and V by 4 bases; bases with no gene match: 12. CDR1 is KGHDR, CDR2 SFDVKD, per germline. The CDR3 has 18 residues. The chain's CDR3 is CATSDPSSGSGAYNEQFF. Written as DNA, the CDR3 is TGTGCCACCAGTGACCCCTCTAGCGGGAGTGGTGCGTACAATGAGCAGTTCTTC.

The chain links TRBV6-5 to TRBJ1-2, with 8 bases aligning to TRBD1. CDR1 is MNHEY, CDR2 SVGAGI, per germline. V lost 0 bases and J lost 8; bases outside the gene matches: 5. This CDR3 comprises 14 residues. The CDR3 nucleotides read TGTGCCAGCAGTTACTCGGACAGGGTCGAGGGCTACACCTTC. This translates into CASSYSDRVEGYTF.

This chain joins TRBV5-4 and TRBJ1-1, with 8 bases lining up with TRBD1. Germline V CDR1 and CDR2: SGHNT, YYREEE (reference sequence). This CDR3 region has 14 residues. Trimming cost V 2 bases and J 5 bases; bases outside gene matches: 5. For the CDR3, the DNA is TGTGCCAGCAGCTTCGACAGGGGAACGACTGAAGCTTTCTTT. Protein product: CASSFDRGTTEAFF.

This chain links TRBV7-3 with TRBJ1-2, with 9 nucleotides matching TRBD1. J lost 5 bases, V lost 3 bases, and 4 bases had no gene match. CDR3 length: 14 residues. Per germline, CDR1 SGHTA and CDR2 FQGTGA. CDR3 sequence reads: CASSLGGTGYGYTF. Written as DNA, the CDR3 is TGTGCCAGCAGCTTGGGGGGGACAGGGTATGGCTACACCTTC.

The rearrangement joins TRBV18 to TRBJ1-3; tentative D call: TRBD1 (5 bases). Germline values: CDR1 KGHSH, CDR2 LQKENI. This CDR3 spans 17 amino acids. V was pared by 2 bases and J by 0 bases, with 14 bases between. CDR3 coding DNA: TGTGCCAGCTCACCAAGGCAGGGAATTTACTCTGGAAACACCATATATTTT. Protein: CASSPRQGIYSGNTIYF. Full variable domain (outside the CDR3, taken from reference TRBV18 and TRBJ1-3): NAGVMQNPRHLVRRRGQEARLRCSPMKGHSHVYWYRQLPEEGLKFMVYLQKENIIDESGMPKERFSAEFPKEGPSILRIQQVVRGDSAAYFCASSPRQGIYSGNTIYFGEGSWLTVV.

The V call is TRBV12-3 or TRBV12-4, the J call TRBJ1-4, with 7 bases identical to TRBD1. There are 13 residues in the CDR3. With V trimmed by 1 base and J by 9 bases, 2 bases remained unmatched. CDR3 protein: CASSLDRGQKLFF. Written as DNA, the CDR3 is TGTGCCAGCAGTTTAGACAGGGGACAAAAACTGTTTTTT.

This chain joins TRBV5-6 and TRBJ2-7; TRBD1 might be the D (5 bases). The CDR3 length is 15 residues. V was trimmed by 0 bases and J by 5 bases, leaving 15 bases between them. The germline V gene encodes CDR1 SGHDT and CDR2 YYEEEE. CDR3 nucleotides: TGTGCCAGCAGCTTGGAGCCCAGGGCTTACCACGAGCAGTACTTC. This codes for CASSLEPRAYHEQYF.

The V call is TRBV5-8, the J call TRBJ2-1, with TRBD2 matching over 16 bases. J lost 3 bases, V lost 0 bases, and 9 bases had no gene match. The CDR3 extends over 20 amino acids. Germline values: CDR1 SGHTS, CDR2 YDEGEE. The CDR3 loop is CASSLGWGLAGGNIYNEQFF. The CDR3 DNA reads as TGTGCCAGCAGCTTGGGGTGGGGACTAGCGGGAGGGAATATCTACAATGAGCAGTTCTTC.

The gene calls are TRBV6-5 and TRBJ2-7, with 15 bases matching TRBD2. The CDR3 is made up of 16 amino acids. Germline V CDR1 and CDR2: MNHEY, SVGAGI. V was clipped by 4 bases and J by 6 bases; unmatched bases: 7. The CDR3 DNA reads TGTGCCAGCAGTTTCCGGACTAGCGGGAGGGCGGCCGAGCAGTACTTC. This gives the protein CASSFRTSGRAAEQYF.

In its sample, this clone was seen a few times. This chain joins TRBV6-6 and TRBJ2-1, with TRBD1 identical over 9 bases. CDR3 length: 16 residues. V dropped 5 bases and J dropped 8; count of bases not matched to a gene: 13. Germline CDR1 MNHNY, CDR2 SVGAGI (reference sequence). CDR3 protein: CASSTSGTGNPYEQFF. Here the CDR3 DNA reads TGTGCCAGCAGTACCTCCGGGACAGGGAATCCCTATGAGCAGTTCTTC.

The CDR3 protein is CASSGGQYNEQFF. CDR3 DNA sequence: TGCGCCAGCAGCGGGGGACAATACAATGAGCAGTTCTTC. The V call is TRBV5-1, the J call TRBJ2-1; perhaps TRBD1 as D (6 bases). Per germline, CDR1 SGHRS and CDR2 YFSETQ. V was pared by 4 bases and J by 4 bases, with 9 bases between. CDR3 length: 13 amino acids. Using reference TRBV5-1 and TRBJ2-1 for the parts outside the CDR3, the full variable domain is KAGVTQTPRYLIKTRGQQVTLSCSPISGHRSVSWYQQTPGQGLQFLFEYFSETQRNKGNFPGRFSGRQFSNSRSEMNVSTLELGDSALYLCASSGGQYNEQFFGPGTRLTVL.

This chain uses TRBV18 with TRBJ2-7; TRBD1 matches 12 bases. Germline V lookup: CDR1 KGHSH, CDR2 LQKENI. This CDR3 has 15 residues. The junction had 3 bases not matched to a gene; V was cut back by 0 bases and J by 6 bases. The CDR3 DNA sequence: TGTGCCAGCTCACCACCGGGACAGGGGGCGGGCGAGCAGTACTTC. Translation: CASSPPGQGAGEQYF.

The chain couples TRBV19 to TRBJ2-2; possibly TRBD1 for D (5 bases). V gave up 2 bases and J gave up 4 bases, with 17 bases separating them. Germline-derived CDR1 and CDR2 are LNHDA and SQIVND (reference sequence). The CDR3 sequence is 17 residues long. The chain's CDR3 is CASSIQGARLSTGELFF. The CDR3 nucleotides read TGTGCCAGTAGTATACAAGGGGCCCGCCTCAGCACCGGGGAGCTGTTTTTT.

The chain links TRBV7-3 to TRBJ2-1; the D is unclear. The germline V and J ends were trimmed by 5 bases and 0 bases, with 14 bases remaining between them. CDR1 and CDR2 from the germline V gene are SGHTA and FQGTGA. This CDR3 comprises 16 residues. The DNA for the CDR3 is TGTGCCAGCAGCCCCGACATAACCTTCTCCTACAATGAGCAGTTCTTC. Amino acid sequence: CASSPDITFSYNEQFF.

The CDR3 nucleotides are TGCAGCGCCCGAGCAGGACTATGGGATGAGCAGTTCTTC. The encoded protein is CSARAGLWDEQFF. The rearrangement joins TRBV29-1 to TRBJ2-1, with a weak D call TRBD2 (6 bases). Deletions cut 7 bases from V and 8 bases from J, with 18 bases between. The CDR3 is 13 amino acids. CDR1 is SQVTM, CDR2 ANQGSEA, per germline.

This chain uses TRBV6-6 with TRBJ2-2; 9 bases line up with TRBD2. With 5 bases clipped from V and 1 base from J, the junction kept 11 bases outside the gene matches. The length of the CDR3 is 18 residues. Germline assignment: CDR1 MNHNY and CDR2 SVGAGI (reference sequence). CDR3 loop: CASSQTNLAGMNTGELFF. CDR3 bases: TGTGCCAGCAGTCAAACCAACCTAGCGGGAATGAACACCGGGGAGCTGTTTTTT.

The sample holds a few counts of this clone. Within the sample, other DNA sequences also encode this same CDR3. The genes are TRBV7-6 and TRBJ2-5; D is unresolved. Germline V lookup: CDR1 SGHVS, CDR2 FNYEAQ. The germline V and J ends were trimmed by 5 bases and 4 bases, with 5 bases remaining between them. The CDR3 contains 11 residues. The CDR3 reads CASSPGETQYF. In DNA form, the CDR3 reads TGTGCCAGCAGCCCGGGAGAGACCCAGTACTTC.

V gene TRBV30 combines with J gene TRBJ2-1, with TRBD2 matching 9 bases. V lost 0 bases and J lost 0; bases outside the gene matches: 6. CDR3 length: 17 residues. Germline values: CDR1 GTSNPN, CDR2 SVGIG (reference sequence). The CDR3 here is CAWSVLSGSYSYNEQFF. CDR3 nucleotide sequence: TGTGCCTGGAGTGTACTTAGCGGGAGCTACTCCTACAATGAGCAGTTCTTC.

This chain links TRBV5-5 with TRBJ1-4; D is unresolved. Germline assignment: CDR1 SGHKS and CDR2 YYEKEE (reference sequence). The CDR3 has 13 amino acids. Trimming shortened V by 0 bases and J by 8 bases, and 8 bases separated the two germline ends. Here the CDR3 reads CASSLVSGEKLFF. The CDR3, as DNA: TGTGCCAGCAGCTTGGTGTCCGGGGAAAAACTGTTTTTT.